The source of this T cell receptor (beta chain) is a study of T cell responses to AZD1222 COVID-19 vaccine. Broader study findings: In a largely white British group with more females than males, clonal diversity was possibly underestimated. The study reported that nearly half of spike-specific TCRs target unmutated variant regions.

Some clones are missing from TCRdb's copy, which holds only in-frame ones; the method was immunoSEQ multiplex PCR. The sample shows 55,000 to 85,000 clones, about 83% of them seen only once. For this clone: No antigen is known for it.

Source: peripheral blood, taken on day 0 of AZD1222 vaccination. This TCR was sampled from an adult in good health.

CDR3 bases: TGCACTACCCTACAGACCACCTATGGCTACACCTTC. It is translated as CTTLQTTYGYTF. The chain carries TRBV29-1 and TRBJ1-2; no definite D call. The germline CDR1 and CDR2 sequences are SQVTM and ANQGSEA. CDR3 size: 12 residues. The variable domain in full, with the rest retrieved from reference TRBV29-1 and TRBJ1-2, is SAVISQKPSRDICQRGTSLTIQCQVDSQVTMMFWYRQQPGQSLTLIATANQGSEATYESGFVIDKFPISRPNLTFSTLTVSNMSPEDSSIYLCTTLQTTYGYTFGSGTRLTVV.